The 31 T cell receptor beta chains listed next were all sequenced from one sample in a study of cytomegalovirus exposure and HLA in healthy donors. A multiplex PCR was run with 60 Vbeta primers and 13 Jbeta primers. Using immunoSEQ multiplex PCR, the repertoire was profiled, and TCRdb retains in-frame clones only, with some absent. The table records over 150,000 clones, 80% to 85% of them present only once. Material for sequencing was PBMCs. The receptor source for this set is a boy aged 2 to 9 in good health and CMV-seronegative.

V gene TRBV2 combines with J gene TRBJ2-1; D gene ambiguous. Germline V lookup: CDR1 SNHLY, CDR2 FYNNEI. The CDR3 spans 13 residues. V was cut by 7 bases and J by 5 bases, with 12 bases left in between. The DNA for the CDR3 is TGTGCCAGCATCCCACCCGGAGACAATGAGCAGTTCTTC. Amino acid sequence: CASIPPGDNEQFF.

The genes are TRBV9 and TRBJ2-3; a possible D gene is TRBD2 (6 bases). Trimming stripped 3 bases from V and 3 bases from J, with 8 bases between. The germline V gene encodes CDR1 SGDLS and CDR2 YYNGEE. The CDR3 spans 13 residues. This CDR3 reads CASSALATDTQYF. The CDR3 bases are TGTGCCAGCAGCGCACTAGCAACAGATACGCAGTATTTT.

The chain couples TRBV4-2 to TRBJ1-3; D gene ambiguous. From germline, CDR1 is LGHNA and CDR2 YNFKEQ. The CDR3 has 13 residues. Trimming removed 0 bases from V and 4 bases from J, with 4 bases in between. CDR3 nucleotides: TGTGCCAGCAGCCAAGATCTGGGAAACACCATATATTTT. It yields the protein CASSQDLGNTIYF.

The rearrangement joins TRBV28 to TRBJ2-3; D perhaps matches TRBD2 (6 bases). CDR1 is MDHEN, CDR2 SYDVKM, per germline. The CDR3 contains 17 residues. V shed 6 bases and J shed 0 bases, with 19 bases lying between them. The DNA for the CDR3 is TGTGCCAGCAGGTCCCGGGACTTTACTACTAGCACAGATACGCAGTATTTT. Protein sequence: CASRSRDFTTSTDTQYF.

V usage is TRBV6-5 and J usage is TRBJ1-2; no clear D. Germline values: CDR1 MNHEY, CDR2 SVGAGI. CDR3 length: 15 amino acids. V was clipped by 4 bases and J by 2 bases, with 14 bases between them. CDR3 sequence (DNA): TGTGCCAGCAGTTTGAGACACCTATCGAACTATGGCTACACCTTC. Translated, it gives CASSLRHLSNYGYTF.

This clone was seen once. The V gene is TRBV5-1, the J gene TRBJ2-7, with D maybe TRBD1 (6 bases). This CDR3 is built from 14 residues. Germline V CDR1 and CDR2: SGHRS, YFSETQ. Trimming took off 5 bases at V and 3 bases at J, with 15 bases between the two ends. CDR3: CASRGDTIYYEQYF. CDR3 DNA: TGCGCCAGCAGGGGGGACACCATCTACTACGAGCAGTACTTC. Full variable domain (missing parts from reference TRBV5-1 and TRBJ2-7): KAGVTQTPRYLIKTRGQQVTLSCSPISGHRSVSWYQQTPGQGLQFLFEYFSETQRNKGNFPGRFSGRQFSNSRSEMNVSTLELGDSALYLCASRGDTIYYEQYFGPGTRLTVT.

This clone was found a few times. The rearrangement joins TRBV5-8 to TRBJ2-5, with 11 bases that match TRBD1. The J call is doubtful: the DNA matches TRBJ2-7 better. The CDR3 runs to 15 residues. Germline V gene lookup returns CDR1 SGHTS and CDR2 YDEGEE. DNA of the CDR3: TGTGCCAGCAGCGTTCGGGACAGGGGGTTCTACGAGCAGTACTTC. Amino acids: CASSVRDRGFYEQYF.

This clone has a handful of counts. The chain has TRBV4-2 and TRBJ2-5; D possibly corresponds to TRBD1 (7 bases). CDR3 size: 17 residues. Trimming took off 4 bases at V and 2 bases at J, with 20 bases between the two ends. Germline-derived CDR1 and CDR2 are LGHNA and YNFKEQ. CDR3 sequence: CASSPYAGQLDQETQYF. In DNA, the CDR3 is TGTGCCAGCAGCCCGTATGCGGGACAGTTGGATCAAGAGACCCAGTACTTC.

The V gene is TRBV28, the J gene TRBJ1-5, with 8 nucleotides matching TRBD1. Germline CDR1 MDHEN, CDR2 SYDVKM. The CDR3 has 16 residues. Trimming took 4 bases from V and 5 from J; bases not matched to a gene: 10. The CDR3 DNA follows: TGTGCCAGCAGTTCAACTGACAGGGGATACTATCAGCCCCAGCATTTT. Translation: CASSSTDRGYYQPQHF.

The chain recombines TRBV18 with TRBJ1-2; TRBD1 matches at 7 bases. The CDR3 runs to 14 residues. Losses at the gene ends were 6 bases for V and 4 bases for J; bases not matched to a gene: 8. The germline gives CDR1 KGHSH, CDR2 LQKENI. The CDR3 spells CASSPGQVSYGYTF. As DNA, the CDR3 is TGTGCCAGCTCCCCTGGACAGGTGAGCTATGGCTACACCTTC.

This clone is a singleton in its sample. The chain links TRBV9 to TRBJ2-1; no definite D call. The V end lost 0 bases, the J end lost 5 bases, and 9 bases lay between the germline ends. This CDR3 region has 14 residues. CDR1 SGDLS and CDR2 YYNGEE come from the germline V gene. The CDR3: CASSVDRPDNEQFF. CDR3 DNA sequence: TGTGCCAGCAGCGTAGATCGTCCTGACAATGAGCAGTTCTTC.

The chain uses TRBV30 and TRBJ1-1, with 7 nucleotides matching TRBD1. The CDR3 is 16 amino acids. V gave up 2 bases and J gave up 1 base; unmatched junction bases: 10. Per the germline V gene, CDR1 is GTSNPN and CDR2 is SVGIG (reference sequence). The CDR3 loop is CAWSTPGTVTNTEAFF. The CDR3 DNA sequence: TGTGCCTGGAGTACTCCCGGGACAGTGACGAACACTGAAGCTTTCTTT.

This chain uses TRBV5-1 with TRBJ2-7; 11 nucleotides match TRBD2. With 5 bases clipped from V and 3 bases from J, the junction kept 7 bases outside the gene matches. Germline V gives CDR1 SGHRS, CDR2 YFSETQ. There are 15 residues in the CDR3. The CDR3 nucleotides are TGCGCCAGCAGTTATACCGGGACTAGCGGCTACGAGCAGTACTTC. It translates to CASSYTGTSGYEQYF.

The rearrangement uses TRBV6-5 and TRBJ1-1; D is unclear. The V gene's germline CDR1 is MNHEY and CDR2 SVGAGI. The CDR3 spans 11 residues. With 5 bases removed from V and 3 bases from J, the gap between germline ends came to 4 bases. The CDR3 DNA reads TGTGCCAGCAGTCGGGACACTGAAGCTTTCTTT. Translating it yields CASSRDTEAFF.

The rearrangement links TRBV6-6 to TRBJ2-1; 10 nucleotides match TRBD1. CDR1 and CDR2 from the germline V gene are MNHNY and SVGAGI (reference sequence). The trim removed 5 bases at V and 3 bases at J, leaving 1 base unmatched. The CDR3 is 14 residues long. For the CDR3, the DNA is TGTGCCAGCAGTAGGACAGGGGGCTACAATGAGCAGTTCTTC. Protein: CASSRTGGYNEQFF.

The chain links TRBV5-1 to TRBJ1-4; D remains ambiguous. CDR1 and CDR2 (germline): SGHRS, YFSETQ. Trimming stripped 2 bases from V and 10 bases from J, with 18 bases between. CDR3 length equals 15 residues. The CDR3 spells CASSFEENSYGKLFF. The CDR3 DNA reads TGCGCCAGCAGCTTTGAAGAAAACTCCTATGGAAAACTGTTTTTT.

The chain links TRBV29-1 to TRBJ2-5; TRBD1 agrees at 10 bases. After removal of 4 bases from V and 5 bases from J, the junction contained 4 bases not matched to a gene. The CDR3 spans 13 residues. Germline values: CDR1 SQVTM, CDR2 ANQGSEA. CDR3 sequence (DNA): TGCAGCGTTGGGACAGGGGGTTCGGAGACCCAGTACTTC. Translating gives CSVGTGGSETQYF.

The rearrangement joins TRBV5-1 to TRBJ2-7; TRBD1 aligns across 10 bases. Germline CDR1 is SGHRS and CDR2 is YFSETQ. The CDR3 totals 15 residues. After removal of 4 bases from V and 6 bases from J, the junction contained 10 bases not matched to a gene. CDR3 sequence reads: CASSPAGTGVGEQYF. The CDR3 DNA follows: TGCGCCAGCAGCCCGGCCGGGACAGGGGTGGGCGAGCAGTACTTC.

V usage is TRBV29-1 and J usage is TRBJ2-7, with D tentatively TRBD1 (5 bases). Looked up from germline, CDR1 is SQVTM and CDR2 is ANQGSEA. The CDR3 length is 14 residues. V was shortened by 6 bases and J by 2 bases, with 17 bases between the two germline ends. The CDR3, as DNA: TGCAGCGTAGCAAAGTATGACAGACCCTACGAGCAGTACTTC. Translation: CSVAKYDRPYEQYF.

The rearrangement joins TRBV2 to TRBJ2-5, with 8 bases matching TRBD2. CDR3 length equals 15 residues. Trimming removed 7 bases from V and 4 bases from J; junction bases left unmatched: 11. In germline, CDR1 is SNHLY, CDR2 FYNNEI. CDR3 DNA: TGTGCCAGCATTTCTCAAGCGGGAGCGGGAGAGACCCAGTACTTC. The encoded protein is CASISQAGAGETQYF.

The chain uses TRBV10-2 and TRBJ2-3, with D maybe TRBD1 (5 bases). The CDR3 runs to 13 residues. Trimming pared 7 bases from V and 3 bases from J, leaving 11 bases between. The germline V gene encodes CDR1 WSHSY and CDR2 SAAADI. The CDR3 region has the DNA TGCGCCAGCACGAGACAGAGGACAGATACGCAGTATTTT. It codes for CASTRQRTDTQYF.

The chain employs TRBV5-1 and TRBJ2-2, with a tentative D call TRBD1 (5 bases). The CDR3 has 14 residues. The V gene's germline CDR1 is SGHRS and CDR2 YFSETQ. Trimming cost V 0 bases and J 9 bases, with 12 bases left between them. Here the CDR3 DNA reads TGCGCCAGCAGCTTGGAGTTAGGGGCAAGGGAGCTGTTTTTT. This encodes CASSLELGARELFF.

The rearrangement joins TRBV25-1 to TRBJ2-1; weak D call: TRBD2 (6 bases). CDR3 length: 15 residues. V was shortened by 1 base and J by 1 base, with 8 bases between the two germline ends. From germline, CDR1 is MGHDK and CDR2 SYGVNS. The CDR3 nucleotides read TGTGCCAGCAGTGAATCGGAGGGGTCCTACAATGAGCAGTTCTTC. Its translation is CASSESEGSYNEQFF.

V usage is TRBV18 and J usage is TRBJ2-5; D is possibly TRBD1 (6 bases). The V and J ends lost 0 bases and 3 bases respectively, with 8 bases between them. The CDR3 runs to 14 residues. CDR1 KGHSH and CDR2 LQKENI come from the germline V gene. In DNA, the CDR3 is TGTGCCAGCTCACCACCGTCAGGGGAAGAGACCCAGTACTTC. Protein: CASSPPSGEETQYF.

The rearrangement uses TRBV27 and TRBJ2-5; 9 nucleotides match TRBD1. The DNA end favors TRBJ2-7, so the J call may be wrong. Germline CDR1 MNHEY, CDR2 SMNVEV (reference sequence). The CDR3 length is 14 residues. The DNA of the CDR3 is TGTGCCAGCAGTCTCTCCGGGACAGGGTACGAGCAGTACTTC. Translation: CASSLSGTGYEQYF.

The rearrangement links TRBV28 to TRBJ2-7, with a possible D match to TRBD1 (6 bases). CDR1 and CDR2 (germline): MDHEN, SYDVKM. This CDR3 has 14 residues. V lost 6 bases to trimming and J lost 6 bases, with 18 bases between them. CDR3 residues: CASRLSATGSEQYF. The DNA for the CDR3 is TGTGCCAGCAGACTTTCGGCCACAGGGTCCGAGCAGTACTTC.

The V call is TRBV19, the J call TRBJ1-1; D is ambiguous. The CDR3 extends over 13 amino acids. The germline CDR1 and CDR2 sequences are LNHDA and SQIVND (reference sequence). With 4 bases removed from V and 1 base from J, the gap between germline ends came to 7 bases. The CDR3 DNA reads as TGTGCCAGTAGTAGTACGGGGAACACTGAAGCTTTCTTT. Amino acids: CASSSTGNTEAFF.

V gene TRBV11-2 combines with J gene TRBJ2-7; 8 positions match TRBD1. V lost 1 base to trimming and J lost 3 bases; unmatched junction nucleotides: 2. The CDR3 length is 14 residues. Germline-derived CDR1 and CDR2 are SGHAT and FQNNGV. DNA for the CDR3: TGTGCCAGCAGCTTAGTGACAGGGGACTACGAGCAGTACTTC. Its protein product is CASSLVTGDYEQYF.

The rearrangement links TRBV4-1 to TRBJ2-1, with D hard to call. CDR1 and CDR2 (germline): MGHRA, YSYEKL. Trimming cost V 4 bases and J 0 bases, with 13 bases left between them. The CDR3 consists of 16 residues. The CDR3 DNA follows: TGCGCCAGCAGCCCAAGTGCTCCGAGCTCCTACAATGAGCAGTTCTTC. The encoded protein is CASSPSAPSSYNEQFF.

The chain is built from TRBV5-1 and TRBJ2-1, with TRBD2 matching 10 bases. CDR3 length: 16 amino acids. The J segment lost 4 bases and the V segment lost 0 bases, leaving 4 bases of the junction unmatched. Germline CDR1 is SGHRS and CDR2 is YFSETQ. CDR3 nucleotides: TGCGCCAGCAGCTTGGATAAACTAGCGGGATACAATGAGCAGTTCTTC. As protein: CASSLDKLAGYNEQFF. The complete variable domain, with remaining parts taken from reference TRBV5-1 and TRBJ2-1, reads KAGVTQTPRYLIKTRGQQVTLSCSPISGHRSVSWYQQTPGQGLQFLFEYFSETQRNKGNFPGRFSGRQFSNSRSEMNVSTLELGDSALYLCASSLDKLAGYNEQFFGPGTRLTVL.

In this sample, this clone turned up a few times. The chain carries TRBV4-1 and TRBJ1-2; 7 nucleotides agree with TRBD1. The CDR3 length is 15 residues. Germline CDR1 MGHRA, CDR2 YSYEKL. V shed 1 base and J 5 bases; nucleotides not matched to a gene: 7. The chain's CDR3 is CASSQVVRGSYGYTF. The CDR3 coding sequence is TGCGCCAGCAGCCAAGTCGTCAGGGGGTCGTATGGCTACACCTTC.